One T cell receptor beta chain is described in this entry. The antigen is not known. Primers used in a second PCR of about 6 to 11 cycles were a sample-barcoded 5' primer and a J-beta primer mix. TCRdb recomputed calls from the 5' RACE reads with MiXCR, one row per CDR3 protein. This table holds hundreds of thousands of distinct CDR3 sequences, approximately 40% found once. This record comes from a study of blood T cells in healthy people across ages. The CDR3 is 13 amino acids. CDR1 WNHNN and CDR2 SYGVQD come from the germline V gene (reference sequence). Trimming removed 3 bases at V and 7 bases at J, with 12 bases between. Study-wide results and caveats: CMV infection status of these donors was not known.

This TCR was sampled from an elderly man in good health. The sample was blood. The rearrangement uses TRBV10-1 and TRBJ2-5, with D hard to call. DNA of the CDR3: TGCGCCAGCAGTGAAGCAGTTCCAGGGACCCAGTACTTC. Residues: CASSEAVPGTQYF.